Below, 3 T cell receptor beta chains from the same sample are listed, as sequenced in a study of T cells in Graves' hyperthyroidism and ophthalmopathy (dated by TCRdb to the late 2010s). Library creation used multiplex PCR. Data came from an Illumina HiSeq 2000. The TCR beta CDR3 regions were amplified from RNA transcripts. For the first round of RT-PCR on the TCR CDR3, the HTBI primer set was used together with the Qiagen OneStep RT-PCR kit. The public reads were reprocessed in TCRdb via fastp at Q25 and MiXCR, keeping in-frame beta chains. A single entry per CDR3 protein holds the most common genes and DNA from its merged rows. The sample profile shows approximately 410,000 distinct CDR3 sequences; roughly 13% of them were found once. The ten top clones hold 5.3% of the sample. Sequencing was carried out using blood. The receptors were gathered from a woman aged 18-29 years with Graves' hyperthyroidism.

The genes are TRBV7-9 and TRBJ1-2; 7 bases map to TRBD1. Losses at the gene ends were 6 bases for V and 4 bases for J; bases not matched to a gene: 8. The CDR3 length is 14 residues. Germline lookup yields CDR1 SEHNR and CDR2 FQNEAQ (reference sequence). The CDR3 region is CASSGLGQPYGYTF. DNA for the CDR3: TGTGCCAGCAGTGGTTTGGGACAGCCCTATGGCTACACCTTC.

This clonotype has at least ten counts. The chain has TRBV12-3 or TRBV12-4 and TRBJ2-1; 7 nucleotides match TRBD2. Trimming removed 4 bases from V and 6 bases from J; junction bases left unmatched: 9. The CDR3 consists of 15 residues. The CDR3: CASSSGLDRFNEQFF. The CDR3 region has the DNA TGTGCCAGCAGTTCTGGACTAGATCGTTTCAATGAGCAGTTCTTC.

This clonotype was counted many times. The rearrangement joins TRBV5-6 to TRBJ2-7, with D possibly being TRBD1 or TRBD2 (5 bases each). CDR3 size: 14 residues. V was pared by 2 bases and J by 2 bases, with 11 bases between. Germline CDR1 SGHDT, CDR2 YYEEEE. The CDR3 nucleotides are TGTGCCAGCAGCTTTGGGACGGTGGCCTACGAGCAGTACTTC. Translating it yields CASSFGTVAYEQYF.